A single sample is the source of the 32 T cell receptor beta chains below, sequenced in a study of control samples from healthy donors and cancer patients (TCRdb year 2020). The library came from the immunoSEQ multiplex PCR assay. TCRdb retrieved this table from immuneACCESS and kept in-frame rearrangements only. Not all clones are present; in checked studies, unresolved V genes account for under half, and no reason is known for the remainder. A total of about 13,000 clones appear in this sample, 77% of them only once. The biggest ten clones account for 7.5% to 9% of the sample. Sequencing was performed on formalin-fixed, paraffin-embedded tissue. Receptors originate from a male donor with melanoma.

The V gene is TRBV5-8, the J gene TRBJ2-4; unclear D gene. V gave up 1 base and J gave up 15 bases, with 11 bases separating them. This CDR3 has 11 residues. CDR1 and CDR2 (germline): SGHTS, YDEGEE. The CDR3 bases are TGTGCCAGCAGCTTGAGACTGAGTATGTACTTC. Protein product: CASSLRLSMYF. The full variable domain, its missing parts supplied by reference TRBV5-8 and TRBJ2-4, is EAGVTQSPTHLIKTRGQQATLRCSPISGHTSVYWYQQALGLGLQFLLWYDEGEERNRGNFPPRFSGRQFPNYSSELNVNALELEDSALYLCASSLRLSMYFGAGTRLSVL.

This chain links TRBV7-2 with TRBJ2-6, with TRBD1 matching over 10 bases. V dropped 4 bases and J dropped 0; count of bases not matched to a gene: 9. The CDR3 sequence is 19 residues long. Per germline, CDR1 SGHTA and CDR2 FQGNSA. The CDR3 DNA is TGTGCCAGCAGCTACCGACAGGGGGCCAGGAGCTCTGGGGCCAACGTCCTGACTTTC. Its translation: CASSYRQGARSSGANVLTF.

J is TRBJ1-3 and V is TRBV5-6; D call uncertain. CDR1 is SGHDT, CDR2 YYEEEE, per germline. The CDR3 loop spans 14 amino acids. Trimming removed 0 bases at V and 2 bases at J, with 6 bases between. CDR3 nucleotide sequence: TGTGCCAGCAGCTTGGTGGGTACTGGAAACACCATATATTTT. Amino acid sequence: CASSLVGTGNTIYF.

This clone was counted once. The chain joins TRBV5-1 to TRBJ2-2; D may be TRBD2 (6 bases). V was cut by 5 bases and J by 1 base, with 12 bases left in between. The CDR3 consists of 15 residues. Germline V gene lookup returns CDR1 SGHRS and CDR2 YFSETQ. CDR3 in amino acids: CASRGDLRNTGELFF. Here the CDR3 DNA reads TGCGCCAGCAGAGGGGACTTGAGGAACACCGGGGAGCTGTTTTTT.

This chain uses TRBV7-2 with TRBJ2-7; the D is unclear. Germline CDR1 SGHTA, CDR2 FQGNSA. Deletions cut 5 bases from V and 0 bases from J, with 5 bases between. This CDR3 is 12 amino acids long. The CDR3 is CASSPSSYEQYF. In nucleotides, the CDR3 is TGTGCCAGCAGCCCAAGCTCCTACGAGCAGTACTTC.

The chain recombines TRBV27 with TRBJ2-7; 7 bases are a match to TRBD1. The germline V gene encodes CDR1 MNHEY and CDR2 SMNVEV (reference sequence). The CDR3 is 14 amino acids. After removal of 5 bases from V and 1 base from J, the junction contained 5 bases not matched to a gene. The chain's CDR3 is CASSPGTASYEQYF. The CDR3, as DNA: TGTGCCAGCAGTCCCGGGACAGCATCCTACGAGCAGTACTTC.

The V and J genes are TRBV19 and TRBJ2-7; the D is unclear. This CDR3 is built from 12 residues. The germline V gene has CDR1 LNHDA and CDR2 SQIVND (reference sequence). DNA of the CDR3: TGTGCTACACAGACCGGGTCCGGCGAGCAGTACTTC. Translation gives CATQTGSGEQYF. Supplemented by reference TRBV19 and TRBJ2-7, the full variable domain reads DGGITQSPKYLFRKEGQNVTLSCEQNLNHDAMYWYRQDPGQGLRLIYYSQIVNDFQKGDIAEGYSVSREKKESFPLTVTSAQKNPTAFYLCATQTGSGEQYFGPGTRLTVT.

This chain connects TRBV6-6 to TRBJ1-1, with unresolved D. CDR1 and CDR2 from the germline V gene are MNHNY and SVGAGI (reference sequence). The CDR3 sequence is 13 residues long. The ends were cut back, 4 bases at V and 5 bases at J, with 11 bases in the middle. Here the CDR3 reads CASSFSRATEAFF. The CDR3 DNA reads TGTGCCAGCAGTTTTTCGCGGGCGACTGAAGCTTTCTTT.

The rearrangement joins TRBV7-9 to TRBJ2-3; D call uncertain. V lost 7 bases, J lost 6 bases, and 8 bases lay in between. Germline lookup yields CDR1 SEHNR and CDR2 FQNEAQ (reference sequence). CDR3 length equals 11 residues. CDR3 sequence reads: CASTPSDTQYF. In nucleotides, the CDR3 is TGTGCCAGCACCCCGTCGGATACGCAGTATTTT. Drawing the rest from reference TRBV7-9 and TRBJ2-3, the complete variable domain is DTGVSQNPRHKITKRGQNVTFRCDPISEHNRLYWYRQTLGQGPEFLTYFQNEAQLEKSRLLSDRFSAERPKGSFSTLEIQRTEQGDSAMYLCASTPSDTQYFGPGTRLTVL.

J is TRBJ2-5 and V is TRBV7-9; D call uncertain. Trimming pared 5 bases from V and 5 bases from J, leaving 6 bases between. The CDR3 sequence is 11 residues long. Germline V lookup: CDR1 SEHNR, CDR2 FQNEAQ (reference sequence). CDR3: CASSIAETQYF. The DNA of the CDR3 is TGTGCCAGCAGCATCGCGGAGACCCAGTACTTC.

The rearrangement joins TRBV5-5 to TRBJ2-1, with TRBD1 matching 8 bases. J gave up 6 bases and V 8 bases, and 10 bases lay outside the gene matches. The CDR3 runs 14 residues. CDR1 and CDR2 (germline): SGHKS, YYEKEE (reference sequence). The chain's CDR3 is CASFLQGASNEQFF. CDR3 nucleotide sequence: TGTGCCAGTTTCCTCCAGGGGGCTTCCAATGAGCAGTTCTTC.

This clone was recorded once. This chain uses TRBV7-8 with TRBJ1-4; the D is unclear. CDR3 length: 15 residues. V gave up 6 bases and J gave up 7 bases, with 18 bases separating them. Germline CDR1 reads SGHVS; CDR2 reads FQNEAQ. The DNA of the CDR3 is TGTGCCAGCAGTCCTCCGCGAGCCGAGGGTGAAAAACTGTTTTTT. Protein product: CASSPPRAEGEKLFF.

This sequence joins TRBV7-2 and TRBJ1-4; 7 nucleotides align to TRBD1. CDR1 and CDR2 from the germline V gene are SGHTA and FQGNSA. V gave up 5 bases and J gave up 4 bases; unmatched junction bases: 7. This CDR3 contains 15 residues. CDR3 DNA: TGTGCCAGCAGCGTAGTCCAGGGGGTTAATGAAAAACTGTTTTTT. It yields the protein CASSVVQGVNEKLFF.

In this sample, this clone turned up a few times. V gene TRBV2 combines with J gene TRBJ2-6; unclear D gene. V lost 0 bases and J 0 bases, leaving 3 bases between the germline ends. The CDR3 consists of 15 residues. From germline, CDR1 is SNHLY and CDR2 FYNNEI. The CDR3 sequence: CASSEASSGANVLTF. CDR3 DNA sequence: TGTGCCAGCAGTGAAGCGTCCTCTGGGGCCAACGTCCTGACTTTC.

The V call is TRBV28, the J call TRBJ1-6; D not certain. CDR1 and CDR2 from the germline V gene are MDHEN and SYDVKM. The CDR3 loop spans 15 amino acids. The ends were cut back, 5 bases at V and 7 bases at J, with 15 bases in the middle. Written as DNA, the CDR3 is TGTGCCAGCAGTGCACAAGCTGGCGCGAATTCACCCCTCCACTTT. This gives the protein CASSAQAGANSPLHF.

The chain uses TRBV6-6 and TRBJ1-1, with D hard to call. Germline-derived CDR1 and CDR2 are MNHNY and SVGAGI (reference sequence). Trimming stripped 2 bases from V and 3 bases from J, with 7 bases between. The CDR3 is 13 residues long. The CDR3 region is CASSYDTHTEAFF. The CDR3 DNA reads TGTGCCAGCAGTTACGACACGCACACTGAAGCTTTCTTT.

This chain uses TRBV9 with TRBJ2-7, with a tentative D call TRBD2 (6 bases). V lost 4 bases and J lost 0, with 14 bases in between. This CDR3 is 15 amino acids long. Germline loops: CDR1 SGDLS, CDR2 YYNGEE. The CDR3 loop is CASSPLAGNSYEQYF. The CDR3 nucleotides are TGTGCCAGCAGCCCGCTTGCGGGGAACTCCTACGAGCAGTACTTC.

This chain connects TRBV28 to TRBJ2-7; D may match TRBD1 or TRBD2 (5 bases each). V was shortened by 8 bases and J by 2 bases, with 13 bases between the two germline ends. The CDR3 has 13 residues. CDR1 and CDR2 from the germline V gene are MDHEN and SYDVKM. CDR3 region: CASGHGTPYEQYF. CDR3 nucleotide sequence: TGTGCCAGCGGGCACGGGACCCCCTACGAGCAGTACTTC.

The chain links TRBV12-3 or TRBV12-4 to TRBJ1-2; D call uncertain. The CDR3 contains 12 residues. Trimming pared 6 bases from V and 5 bases from J, leaving 10 bases between. The DNA for the CDR3 is TGTGCCAGCAGGTCAGCGTTTTATGGCTACACCTTC. Protein sequence: CASRSAFYGYTF.

This sequence joins TRBV11-2 and TRBJ1-3; D possibly corresponds to TRBD1 (5 bases). Trimming removed 1 base at V and 2 bases at J, with 12 bases between. The germline V gene encodes CDR1 SGHAT and CDR2 FQNNGV. This CDR3 has 16 residues. The CDR3 protein is CASSLGLGHTGNTIYF. CDR3 nucleotides: TGTGCCAGCAGCTTAGGGTTAGGACATACTGGAAACACCATATATTTT.

V gene TRBV11-3 combines with J gene TRBJ2-1; TRBD2 matches 10 bases. Germline V CDR1 and CDR2: SGHNT, YENEEA. The CDR3 covers 17 residues. J was trimmed by 3 bases and V by 5 bases; bases with no gene match: 10. As DNA, the CDR3 is TGTGCCAGCAGCCCACCTAGCGGGGGACCACACTACAATGAGCAGTTCTTC. Protein: CASSPPSGGPHYNEQFF. Full variable domain (remainder filled in from reference TRBV11-3 and TRBJ2-1): EAGVVQSPRYKIIEKKQPVAFWCNPISGHNTLYWYLQNLGQGPELLIRYENEEAVDDSQLPKDRFSAERLKGVDSTLKIQPAELGDSAVYLCASSPPSGGPHYNEQFFGPGTRLTVL.

This clone came up a few times. The chain uses TRBV12-3 or TRBV12-4 and TRBJ1-2; no definite D call. This CDR3 has 13 residues. The V and J ends lost 8 bases and 7 bases respectively, with 17 bases between them. CDR3 protein: CASQNRARSGYTF. CDR3 DNA sequence: TGTGCCAGCCAAAATCGGGCTCGGAGTGGCTACACCTTC.

V is TRBV20-1 and J is TRBJ1-5, with a possible D match to TRBD1 (6 bases). This CDR3 is built from 15 residues. CDR1 and CDR2 from the germline V gene are DFQATT and SNEGSKA (reference sequence). V dropped 3 bases and J dropped 6 bases, with 18 bases sitting between them. The CDR3 reads CSASLVRGIGQPQHF. In DNA, the CDR3 is TGCAGTGCTAGTTTGGTCAGGGGAATAGGTCAGCCCCAGCATTTT.

This chain uses TRBV18 with TRBJ1-3, with 9 bases identical to TRBD1. The CDR3 is 17 residues long. The trim removed 6 bases at V and 3 bases at J, leaving 12 bases unmatched. The germline CDR1 and CDR2 sequences are KGHSH and LQKENI. The CDR3 DNA follows: TGTGCCAGCTCGGAAGGACAGGGGATAGGATATGGAAACACCATATATTTT. This gives the protein CASSEGQGIGYGNTIYF. Full variable domain (remainder filled in from reference TRBV18 and TRBJ1-3): NAGVMQNPRHLVRRRGQEARLRCSPMKGHSHVYWYRQLPEEGLKFMVYLQKENIIDESGMPKERFSAEFPKEGPSILRIQQVVRGDSAAYFCASSEGQGIGYGNTIYFGEGSWLTVV.

The rearrangement joins TRBV5-6 to TRBJ2-1; no definite D call. Germline assignment: CDR1 SGHDT and CDR2 YYEEEE. The CDR3 is 15 amino acids. V was cut by 0 bases and J by 4 bases, with 11 bases left in between. The CDR3 coding sequence is TGTGCCAGCAGCTTGGTCTCACATACTTACAATGAGCAGTTCTTC. As protein: CASSLVSHTYNEQFF.

The chain has TRBV28 and TRBJ2-1; TRBD2 matches at 9 bases. CDR3 length: 16 amino acids. V shed 5 bases and J 6 bases; nucleotides not matched to a gene: 11. Germline values: CDR1 MDHEN, CDR2 SYDVKM. CDR3 sequence: CASSTPGRGGLNEQFF. CDR3 in DNA: TGTGCCAGCAGTACCCCGGGGCGGGGGGGCCTCAATGAGCAGTTCTTC.

On this clone itself: Within the sample, other DNA sequences also encode this same CDR3. V gene TRBV6-5 combines with J gene TRBJ2-5; 9 bases line up with TRBD1. The CDR3 loop spans 13 amino acids. The trim removed 6 bases at V and 5 bases at J, leaving 4 bases unmatched. Germline V gives CDR1 MNHEY, CDR2 SVGAGI. CDR3 sequence reads: CASSTGGWETQYF. The CDR3 region has the DNA TGTGCCAGCAGCACAGGGGGCTGGGAGACCCAGTACTTC.

This chain joins TRBV7-3 and TRBJ2-5, with D perhaps TRBD1 or TRBD2 (6 bases each). This CDR3 is built from 16 residues. Germline values: CDR1 SGHTA, CDR2 FQGTGA. V was clipped by 2 bases and J by 3 bases, with 16 bases between them. CDR3 region: CASSLPIGGTEETQYF. CDR3 nucleotide sequence: TGTGCCAGCAGCTTACCCATCGGGGGCACGGAAGAGACCCAGTACTTC.

V usage is TRBV7-9 and J usage is TRBJ2-2; the match to TRBD1 covers 7 bases. Germline trimming cut 2 bases from V and 4 bases from J; bases unmatched to any gene: 4. Germline CDR1 SEHNR, CDR2 FQNEAQ (reference sequence). The CDR3 extends over 15 amino acids. CDR3 sequence: CASSLTGDATGELFF. The CDR3, as DNA: TGTGCCAGCAGCTTAACAGGGGACGCCACCGGGGAGCTGTTTTTT.

This chain connects TRBV7-5 to TRBJ1-4; the table's D call, TRBD1, was not checked against the DNA. TRBV7-5 is an annotated pseudogene. The CDR3 extends over 15 amino acids. DNA of the CDR3: TGTGTCAGAAGCTCCGACAGGGGAAAGAATGAAAAACTGTTTTTT. It codes for CVRSSDRGKNEKLFF.

The V and J genes are TRBV7-9 and TRBJ2-5, with 8 bases lining up with TRBD2. Per the germline V gene, CDR1 is SEHNR and CDR2 is FQNEAQ (reference sequence). The CDR3 totals 16 residues. V lost 5 bases, J lost 2 bases, and 10 bases stayed unmatched. The CDR3 DNA reads as TGTGCCAGCAGCCTCGTATCCGGGACTAGACAAGAGACCCAGTACTTC. Translated, it gives CASSLVSGTRQETQYF.

The gene calls are TRBV20-1 and TRBJ2-4, with D perhaps matching TRBD2 (6 bases). Deletions cut 3 bases from V and 8 bases from J, with 8 bases between. The CDR3 has 11 amino acids. CDR1 is DFQATT and CDR2 is SNEGSKA in the germline V gene (reference sequence). CDR3 nucleotides: TGCAGTGCTAGTGGAGGGCACATTCAGTACTTC. Translating it yields CSASGGHIQYF.